The 13 T cell receptor beta chains in this list originate from one sample, sequenced in a study of post-analysis software for immune sequencing data. The authors incorporated unique molecular identifiers into the TCR beta cDNA libraries. Via MiXCR, TCRdb re-called the PCR reads, giving one row per CDR3 protein. The sample gives approximately 690,000 distinct CDR3 sequences, over 45% of which show up once; 11% is in the top ten. Study-wide results and caveats: In patients, roughly 5 TRBV segments were more frequent than in controls, with TRBV5-6, TRBV5-1 and TRBV20-1 among them.

Antigens for these TCRs are unknown. Sequenced sample: blood. The receptors shown here come from a girl between 2 and 10 years old with multiple sclerosis.

The rearrangement uses TRBV14 and TRBJ2-1; D remains ambiguous. V was trimmed by 3 bases and J by 5 bases, leaving 14 bases between them. The CDR3 runs to 15 residues. CDR1 SGHDN and CDR2 FVKESK come from the germline V gene. CDR3 sequence reads: CASSHRARSNNEQFF. CDR3 coding DNA: TGTGCCAGCAGCCACCGTGCCAGATCCAACAATGAGCAGTTCTTC.

The J gene is TRBJ2-7, the V gene TRBV5-4; D might be TRBD2 (6 bases). V gave up 2 bases and J gave up 5 bases, with 11 bases separating them. The V gene's germline CDR1 is SGHNT and CDR2 YYREEE (reference sequence). This CDR3 has 13 residues. Here the CDR3 DNA reads TGTGCCAGCAGCTTAACCGGGACTCACGAGCAGTACTTC. Translated: CASSLTGTHEQYF.

The chain is built from TRBV29-1 and TRBJ1-1; D gene ambiguous. Trimming shortened V by 8 bases and J by 0 bases, and 13 bases separated the two germline ends. CDR1 SQVTM and CDR2 ANQGSEA come from the germline V gene. The CDR3 is 13 amino acids. The CDR3 spells CSFKVQLNTEAFF. CDR3 DNA: TGCAGCTTCAAGGTACAATTGAACACTGAAGCTTTCTTT.

DNA for the CDR3: TGTGCCAGCAGTGAAGGACAGGGGGCCACCCAAGAGACCCAGTACTTC. Translated, it gives CASSEGQGATQETQYF. The chain has TRBV6-1 and TRBJ2-5; TRBD1 aligns across 10 bases. The V gene end was trimmed by 1 base and the J gene end by 1 base; junction bases not matched to a gene: 3. Germline V gives CDR1 MNHNS, CDR2 SASEGT. The CDR3 is 16 residues long.

The rearrangement uses TRBV9 and TRBJ2-4; perhaps TRBD2 as D (6 bases). The DNA end is a closer match to TRBJ2-7, so the J assignment may be wrong. The germline gives CDR1 SGDLS, CDR2 YYNGEE. The CDR3 is made up of 16 amino acids. CDR3 sequence reads: CASSVGHRGGKDEQYF. CDR3 DNA: TGTGCCAGCAGCGTTGGCCATCGCGGAGGGAAGGACGAGCAGTACTTC.

This clonotype was detected only once. The chain is built from TRBV29-1 and TRBJ2-1, with no clear D. Germline CDR1 and CDR2: SQVTM and ANQGSEA. The CDR3 sequence is 14 residues long. Trimming left V 7 bases short and J 0 bases short, with 13 bases between. CDR3 in amino acids: CSGTGESSYNEQFF. The CDR3 nucleotides are TGCAGCGGGACCGGAGAGAGCTCCTACAATGAGCAGTTCTTC.

The chain uses TRBV6-2 or TRBV6-3 and TRBJ2-5; TRBD1 agrees at 7 bases. The assigned J gene may be wrong: the sequence end matches TRBJ2-7 better. Germline V lookup: CDR1 MNHEY, CDR2 SVGEGT. The CDR3 has 13 amino acids. In DNA form, the CDR3 reads TGTGCCAGCAAACAGGGGCAATCCTACGAGCAGTACTTC. Encoded protein: CASKQGQSYEQYF.

The V and J genes are TRBV29-1 and TRBJ2-7; D gene unclear. The J call may be incorrect, as the DNA end agrees better with TRBJ2-5. The CDR3 loop spans 10 amino acids. Germline CDR1 is SQVTM and CDR2 is ANQGSEA. The CDR3 sequence: CSVEGGTQYF. CDR3 nucleotide sequence: TGCAGCGTTGAGGGCGGGACCCAGTACTTC.

The chain couples TRBV6-1 to TRBJ2-1, with D possibly being TRBD1 (5 bases). This CDR3 has 16 amino acids. Per germline, CDR1 MNHNS and CDR2 SASEGT. Trimming stripped 6 bases from V and 2 bases from J, with 17 bases between. CDR3 in amino acids: CASRLSTARTYNEQFF. DNA for the CDR3: TGTGCCAGCAGGCTATCGACAGCCAGGACCTACAATGAGCAGTTCTTC.

Only a few counts were recorded for this clonotype. The chain combines TRBV6-4 with TRBJ2-3; TRBD2 matches 8 bases. The CDR3 runs to 15 residues. V shed 3 bases and J 4 bases; nucleotides not matched to a gene: 6. Per germline, CDR1 MRHNA and CDR2 SNTAGT. The CDR3 protein is CASSEGRAGADTQYF. The CDR3 region has the DNA TGTGCCAGCAGTGAAGGAAGAGCGGGAGCAGATACGCAGTATTTT.

J is TRBJ2-5 and V is TRBV29-1, with a possible D match to TRBD2 (6 bases). Trimming cost V 4 bases and J 0 bases, with 12 bases left between them. Germline V gene sequence: CDR1 SQVTM, CDR2 ANQGSEA. The CDR3 covers 14 residues. CDR3 region: CSVGRDPYQETQYF. As DNA, the CDR3 is TGCAGCGTTGGGCGGGACCCGTACCAAGAGACCCAGTACTTC.

This clonotype occurred a few times. This sequence joins TRBV29-1 and TRBJ2-3; no definite D call. The V gene's germline CDR1 is SQVTM and CDR2 ANQGSEA. The CDR3 extends over 13 amino acids. V lost 4 bases and J lost 2, with 10 bases in between. This chain's CDR3 is CSVAGDLTDTQYF. CDR3 DNA: TGCAGCGTTGCTGGAGATCTCACAGATACGCAGTATTTT.

V is TRBV20-1 and J is TRBJ1-4; 7 nucleotides agree with TRBD1. Trimming removed 6 bases from V and 5 bases from J; junction bases left unmatched: 6. The germline CDR1 and CDR2 sequences are DFQATT and SNEGSKA (reference sequence). This CDR3 is 13 amino acids long. This CDR3 reads CSAKPTGNEKLFF. DNA of the CDR3: TGCAGTGCCAAACCGACAGGGAATGAAAAACTGTTTTTT.